The 5 T cell receptor beta chains in this list originate from one sample, sequenced in a study of OX40 agonist ivuxolimab in advanced cancers. TCRdb keeps only in-frame clones here, not all; method: immunoSEQ multiplex PCR. The sample lists tens of thousands of clones; around nine tenths were seen once. The sequencing used CD4+ or CD8+ T cells sorted from blood, collected in a trial of the OX40 agonist ivuxolimab. All receptors derive from an adult with an advanced solid tumor such as melanoma, head and neck, liver or kidney cancer.

The genes are TRBV6-1 and TRBJ2-3; 8 bases match TRBD2. With V trimmed by 6 bases and J by 4 bases, 9 bases remained unmatched. In germline, CDR1 is MNHNS, CDR2 SASEGT. This CDR3 spans 15 amino acids. The CDR3 loop reads CASRQRESFADTQYF. The CDR3 nucleotides read TGTGCCAGCAGGCAGCGGGAGAGCTTTGCAGATACGCAGTATTTT.

This chain links TRBV6-5 with TRBJ2-7; 9 bases agree with TRBD1. Germline CDR1 MNHEY, CDR2 SVGAGI. The CDR3 covers 15 residues. Unmatched junction bases numbered 8, after V lost 7 bases and J lost 1 base. For the CDR3, the DNA is TGTGCCAGCACCGGTACGACAGGGGGTTCCTACGAGCAGTACTTC. Protein: CASTGTTGGSYEQYF.

The rearrangement links TRBV5-6 to TRBJ2-1; the D is unclear. In germline, CDR1 is SGHDT, CDR2 YYEEEE. The V gene lost 1 base and the J gene lost 7 bases, with 18 bases spanning the gap. CDR3 length: 16 residues. The CDR3 DNA sequence: TGTGCCAGCAGCTTGTCAAGACTCCCCCTGGGGAATGAGCAGTTCTTC. As protein: CASSLSRLPLGNEQFF.

The rearrangement joins TRBV7-3 to TRBJ2-7; possible D gene TRBD1, 6 bases. This CDR3 has 13 amino acids. V was trimmed by 3 bases and J by 3 bases, leaving 9 bases between them. The germline V gene encodes CDR1 SGHTA and CDR2 FQGTGA. CDR3 DNA sequence: TGTGCCAGCAGCTTGGGACAAAACTACGAGCAGTACTTC. Translating it yields CASSLGQNYEQYF.

V and J are TRBV7-8 and TRBJ2-2, with TRBD1 identical over 7 bases. The CDR3 runs to 16 residues. Germline assignment: CDR1 SGHVS and CDR2 FQNEAQ. V dropped 1 base and J dropped 1; count of bases not matched to a gene: 3. The CDR3 protein is CASSLGSGGNTGELFF. The CDR3 nucleotides read TGTGCCAGCAGCTTAGGGTCAGGGGGGAACACCGGGGAGCTGTTTTTT.